These T cell receptor beta chains were read from a single sample in a study of CXCR3-negative and CXCR3-positive naive CD8 T cells. TCRdb reanalyzed the 5' RACE reads and collapses them to one entry per CDR3 protein, without DNA. This sample's clone table lists more than 20,000 distinct CDR3 sequences. The sequenced sample consisted of naive CXCR3- CD8+ T cells from blood. These receptors all stem from a human donor in good health. Some clones in this sample may be carry-over from other donors' samples. Each CDR3 is given with its conserved first and last residue. Not all rows give a size; the values are once, few, many and, for expanded clones, a class.

J,V,size,CDR3
TRBJ2-1,TRBV12-3/TRBV12-4,-,CASSSYQGTVDNEQFF
TRBJ2-7,TRBV7-2,-,CASSGRDTTYEQYF
TRBJ2-3,TRBV11-2,-,CASSWDSTDTQYF
TRBJ2-6,TRBV12-3/TRBV12-4,-,CASSPPGQGSSGANVLTF
TRBJ1-5,TRBV7-8,-,CASSLVVGNQPQHF
TRBJ2-1,TRBV19,-,CASSIASSGQSEQFF
TRBJ2-7,TRBV28,-,CASSFNRRDEQYF
TRBJ2-3,TRBV14,-,CASRTSGVSTDTQYF
TRBJ2-7,TRBV9,-,CASSRTGQPSYEQYF
TRBJ2-7,TRBV29-1,-,CSVEGGHHEQYF
TRBJ2-7,TRBV10-3,-,CAISGGNSYEQYF
TRBJ2-3,TRBV29-1,-,CSVEDVGLVGTDTQYF
TRBJ2-7,TRBV5-1,-,CASSLEAAGASYEQYF
TRBJ1-2,TRBV7-9,-,CASSLEVNYGYTF
TRBJ2-5,TRBV7-7,-,CASSPWGGETQYF
TRBJ2-1,TRBV9,-,CASSVSMDRGYDEQFF
TRBJ2-2,TRBV6-5,-,CASSYGAPGELFF
TRBJ1-1,TRBV29-1,-,CSVEKGPHDTEAFF
TRBJ2-1,TRBV9,-,CASSVALAGGPNEQFF
TRBJ2-5,TRBV11-2,-,CASSGSYQETQYF
TRBJ2-6,TRBV2,-,CASLGRSGANVLTF
TRBJ2-3,TRBV9,-,CASSVETAPQSTDTQYF
TRBJ2-5,TRBV12-3/TRBV12-4,-,CASSLKIETQYF
TRBJ2-1,TRBV4-2,-,CASSLTLEGSSYNEQFF
TRBJ1-1,TRBV29-1,-,CSVESGSTEAFF
TRBJ1-5,TRBV7-8,-,CASRLGRENSNQPQHF
TRBJ2-7,TRBV28,-,CASSRPTGKVAYEQYF
TRBJ1-2,TRBV6-2/TRBV6-3,-,CASSYRDNYGYTF
TRBJ1-2,TRBV29-1,-,CSVVTGDYGYTF
TRBJ2-3,TRBV4-3,-,CASSQVRGYTPYF
TRBJ2-1,TRBV15,-,CATSRNRDSYNEQFF
TRBJ2-2,TRBV7-6,medium-sized,CASSRDPGRSTGELFF
TRBJ1-1,TRBV18,-,CASSPPQNTEAFF
TRBJ2-3,TRBV5-1,-,CASSPRSPGTDTQYF
TRBJ2-5,TRBV4-3,-,CASSQNVHPGRPETQYF
TRBJ2-1,TRBV20-1,-,CSGRRFSYNEQFF
TRBJ2-7,TRBV7-4,-,CASSFLPSGGTRSSYEQYF
TRBJ1-1,TRBV7-9,-,CASSSGVNTEAFF
TRBJ2-1,TRBV18,-,CASSRQNNEQFF
TRBJ1-2,TRBV20-1,-,CSARSKGEVYGYTF
TRBJ1-1,TRBV29-1,-,CSPVGEPTAMNTEAFF
TRBJ2-1,TRBV10-3,-,CAITSSDEQFF
TRBJ2-5,TRBV19,-,CASSIRLAGAQETQYF
TRBJ2-1,TRBV29-1,-,CSVEDRSGGEQFF
TRBJ2-3,TRBV7-3,-,CASSRGDAGTDTQYF
TRBJ2-1,TRBV5-5,-,CASSPAWGLASSYNEQFF
TRBJ2-7,TRBV29-1,-,CSVEDRSSYEQYF
TRBJ1-4,TRBV7-9,-,CASRGQGGEKLFF
TRBJ2-7,TRBV29-1,-,CSVEDRAYEQYF
TRBJ2-7,TRBV5-1,-,CASTPPGGSYEQYF
TRBJ2-3,TRBV7-6,-,CASSLESSGASTDTQYF
TRBJ2-1,TRBV10-3,-,CAISSSNLRLAGDLIEQFF
TRBJ1-2,TRBV29-1,-,CSVEQGYYGYTF
TRBJ2-1,TRBV7-2,-,CASSFVSSGGYNEQFF
TRBJ2-2,TRBV20-1,-,CSAARLAGEMDGELFF